This note documents a single T cell receptor beta chain sequence. A few counts support this clone. This clone's antigen is unknown. Base qualities are not recorded, but no much larger clone differs from it by a single base. Library construction relied on the immunoSEQ multiplex PCR assay. For the multiplex PCR, a mixture combining 60 forward primers for TCR Vbeta segments and 13 reverse primers for TCR Jbeta segments was used. Amplification of the CDR3 region of rearranged TCR beta genes was performed with a multiplex PCR assay on genomic DNA. The amplified TCR beta libraries were sequenced on the Illumina HiSeq System as 87-base-pair reads. On the study's bioinformatics: A later analysis tallied 75 million to 95 million unique TCR beta chains across the 600 to 700 repertoires, and about 12 million of those chains were shared by two or more donors. To remove PCR and sequencing errors, raw reads were error-corrected and collapsed into unique sequences using a nearest-neighbor algorithm that merged closely related sequences. CDR3 sequences were aligned to IMGT reference sequences to assign V, D and J gene segments. For a sequence to be retained, at least a six-nucleotide match to both a V gene segment and a J gene segment was required. A rearrangement was called productive if the CDR3 had no stop codons and remained in frame with V and J, and every other rearrangement was called non-productive. Following IMGT convention, CDR3 was defined as the stretch from the second conserved V-encoded cysteine up to the conserved J-encoded phenylalanine. Sequences without an unambiguous match to a single V gene segment were excluded from the earlier analysis of about 630 of the donors. An earlier analysis of several hundred of the donors classified V segments as functional when productive rearrangements were above 56.7% and as segregating when the standard deviation between donors was above 5%. A statistical classification framework was developed to diagnose cytomegalovirus status using the catalog of TCR beta chain sequences. V and J gene assignment, in a later analysis, came from comparing TCR nucleotide sequences with IMGT/GENE-DB human TR gene sequences. The TCRdist pipeline was used in a later analysis to assign CDR3 sequences and most-parsimonious VDJ recombination scenarios. A later analysis defined each TCR beta chain by its CDR3 amino acid sequence plus V-gene family, and excluded reads lacking a unique V-gene family. As a way to deal with suspected cross-contamination and a sequencing artifact, a later analysis dropped 450 to 600 nucleotide sequences that were highly shared and had low generation probability. For each public chain, a later analysis derived a clonal expansion index from normalized ranks of inferred template counts within each repertoire. In a later analysis, generation probabilities were computed with a VDJ recombination model fitted to out-of-frame rearrangements, and the resulting probabilities were checked against IGoR. In a later analysis, TCR-TCR, TCR-HLA and TCR-CMV co-occurrence was scored with hypergeometric tests, and a repertoire-size bias correction was applied to TCR pairs. In a later analysis, false discovery rates were estimated by permuting HLA or CMV assignments 20 times. In a later analysis, co-occurring TCRs were grouped using DBSCAN, with TCRdist sequence similarity added in when clustering inside HLA-allele-positive subsets. For co-occurrence clustering, repertoires with fewer than 30,000 or more than 120,000 public chains were excluded, along with roughly 5 repertoires with anomalous nucleotide sharing. TCRdb limited this immuneACCESS table to in-frame rearrangements with V and J called. A share of clones is missing; checked studies link under half to unresolved V genes, and the rest is unexplained. For V, J and clone size, that table is used; D and trimming come from the DNA. Across this sample there are about 120,000 clones, with 80% seen only once. The top ten hold 1% of the sample.

In total, roughly 670 healthy bone marrow donors made up the cohort. At the time of sampling, all cohort members were nominally healthy, though unrecorded immune exposures were likely present. CMV serostatus was recorded as positive for 250 to 300 and negative for about 55% of the roughly 670 cohort members, whereas no CMV serostatus was recorded for the donor in question. Each donor provided a peripheral blood sample, and peripheral blood mononuclear cells were used for TCR beta sequencing. Genomic DNA extraction from the blood cell samples was performed with the Qiagen DNeasy Blood Extraction Kit. This entry is derived from a study of cytomegalovirus exposure and HLA in healthy donors (dated by TCRdb to about 2017). In the study overall: An earlier analysis of 587 of the donors reported approximately 300 Gb of sequence data and 95 million to 140 million unique TCR beta sequences obtained from some 170 million T cells. An early release that covered roughly 600 HLA-typed donors contained around 300 gigabases of sequencing data and tens of millions of unique TCR sequences. Of the 350 to 450 genotyped donors, more than 75% were placed in the genetic ancestry cluster associated with self-reported Caucasian donors. The aim of the study was to test whether cataloging public T cell receptors could identify signatures of past pathogen exposure. The T cell repertoires of about 700 subjects were profiled by immunosequencing and related to cytomegalovirus serostatus. In addition to the first cohort of around 670 subjects, a separate validation cohort of 120 different subjects was used. The study combined high-throughput TCR immunosequencing, statistical association of individual TCRs with disease status, and machine learning to predict cytomegalovirus infection status. In a later analysis, previously published TCR beta repertoires from 500 to 750 donors were re-analyzed and high-resolution HLA genotyping was added so that TCR occurrence patterns could be studied. Rather than using new phenotypic data, the later analysis identified candidate immune exposures from TCR beta sequences and from how often those sequences occurred across donors. To decide whether each TCR beta V gene segment behaved as functional or pseudogenic, an earlier analysis of some 600 of the donors relied on high-throughput TCR beta sequencing. Donor age, sex, ethnicity and CMV serostatus were compiled alongside the repertoire data. In a later genetic analysis, genome-wide SNP genotypes for about three fifths of the roughly 670 donors were used, and that subset was treated as a discovery cohort. All discovery cohort repertoires had been generated using a single sequencing platform. Both class I and class II loci were covered by HLA typing, at four-digit resolution. The number of typed donors differed by locus: about 620-630 for A, B, C, DRB1 and DQB1; 522 for DQA1; some 590 for DPA1; and roughly 470 for DPB1. A few DR-DQ haplotypes were handled as single units for association and clustering because linkage in the cohort was strong. Among some 400 genotyped donors of the cohort, an average of roughly 230,000 unique TCR beta nucleotide sequences was sequenced per donor, of which 15% to 20% were non-productive. The full study reports these points: In the study, around 150 TCR beta chains were listed as associated with cytomegalovirus. Several of the top co-occurrence clusters appeared to be linked to parvovirus B19, influenza, CMV and Epstein-Barr virus, according to a later analysis. A cluster of highly shared sequence variants was judged likely to be a technical artifact of the sequencing pipeline. Correlated functional status among segregating V segments might be attributable to linkage disequilibrium, but an unknown experimental factor could not be ruled out. According to a later analysis, most CMV-associated TCR beta chains appeared to be HLA-restricted, and the HLA associations seemed to be driven largely by CMV exposure. While some public TCRs were present in many individuals, most TCR sequences turned up only very rarely across donors. The classifier was reported to diagnose cytomegalovirus status with high specificity and sensitivity in both the original and validation cohorts. CMV serostatus was the only immune exposure information available for the cohort. Presence/absence analyses assumed roughly uniform sequencing depth across donors, an assumption that may not hold. Because HLA typing was missing for some donors at each locus, association tests included only the typed subset. About 17 rarely observed V segments, including chromosome 9 orphons, were excluded from the earlier analysis of just under 600 of the donors because counts were too low. An earlier analysis of several hundred of the donors showed that most TCR beta V segments appeared in productive rearrangements either about 87% or about 30% of the time, which broadly matched IMGT annotations. A further reported finding was that TCR beta sequences accurately predicted the HLA-A and HLA-B alleles for most subjects in the first cohort. Three of the identified cytomegalovirus-associated TCR beta chains were confirmed in vitro to be specific for cytomegalovirus antigens. In a later analysis, HLA-associated TCR beta chains were found to be more clonally expanded and to have lower generation probabilities than equally common non-associated chains. According to a later genetic analysis, donors in an Asian-associated ancestry cluster had fewer N-insertions in productive TCRs than the approximately 670-donor mean. At a false discovery rate of 0.05, a later analysis linked 16,000 or so TCR beta sequences to specific HLA alleles. An association between a missense DCLRE1C variant and V-gene and J-gene trimming of TCR beta chains was found in a later genetic analysis and replicated in an independent cohort. Assigning TCR associations to individual alleles was difficult when HLA alleles, especially DR and DQ, strongly co-occurred. In a later analysis, TCR association rates were found to vary across HLA loci, with the most associated TCRs seen for DRB1 alleles and the fewest for HLA-C alleles. Because the 87-base-pair reads could not distinguish some IMGT-functional V segments, including TRBV6-2 and TRBV6-3, those segments were excluded. The cohort was sequenced for TCR beta chains only, and without alpha or paired-chain data the features that could be detected were limited. The authors suggested that the approach could potentially be generalized to other disease states and immunological phenotypes.

Including the terminal cysteine and phenylalanine, the CDR3 comprises 14 residues. Only the CDR3 DNA stays, 42 bases, in frame from base 1. The CDR1 and CDR2 encoded by the germline V gene are SGHRS and YFSETQ. V trim: 3 bases; J trim: 5 bases; unmatched bases: 6. In this chain, TRBV5-1 is recombined with TRBJ1-2, and TRBD1 aligns with 8 junction nucleotides. Material: PBMCs. The sequence was obtained from a human donor in good health. The sequenced DNA is TGCGCCAGCAGCTCCACAAACAGGGGGTATGGCTACACCTTC. It specifies CASSSTNRGYGYTF.